This T cell receptor beta chain derives from a study of technical replicates of blood from several donors. V was clipped by 7 bases and J by 0 bases; unmatched bases: 9. The CDR3 is made up of 14 amino acids. CDR1 and CDR2 (germline): SQVTM, ANQGSEA. Clones were sequenced by immunoSEQ multiplex PCR, and TCRdb holds only the in-frame ones, with some missing. Of around 79,000 clones listed, roughly 90% were seen once; the top ten hold 0.25%. The sequence came from a human donor in good health. Sequencing was done on a sample of T cells isolated from PBMCs. V is TRBV29-1 and J is TRBJ2-7; TRBD2 agrees at 7 bases. The CDR3 bases are TGCAGCGCCGGCGGGAGCGAAAGCTCCTACGAGCAGTACTTC. Its protein product is CSAGGSESSYEQYF.